One and the same sample provided the 31 T cell receptor beta chains below, sequenced in a study of PD-1 blockade in classical Hodgkin lymphoma. The repertoire was sequenced with immunoSEQ multiplex PCR; TCRdb's copy has only in-frame clones and lacks some. The profile shows about 1,900 clones, 82% of them singletons. There was relapse after autologous stem cell transplantation in every patient, and there was variation in brentuximab vedotin exposure. After PBMCs were thawed, their CD8+ T cells were isolated by magnetic negative selection. The starting material was CD8+ T cells from blood, obtained at baseline. The receptors come from a human donor with classical Hodgkin lymphoma.

This clone showed up just a few times. The chain is built from TRBV7-9 and TRBJ2-4; 8 bases are shared with TRBD2. The germline V gene encodes CDR1 SEHNR and CDR2 FQNEAQ (reference sequence). V was clipped by 5 bases and J by 16 bases; unmatched bases: 10. The CDR3 is 12 amino acids. Written as DNA, the CDR3 is TGTGCCAGCAGCCGAGGCGGGGGGCCCACATACTTC. This sequence encodes CASSRGGGPTYF.

This clone was seen a handful of times. V and J are TRBV2 and TRBJ1-1, with 8 nucleotides matching TRBD1. The CDR3 consists of 13 residues. Germline CDR1 SNHLY, CDR2 FYNNEI. The V segment lost 6 bases and the J segment 2 bases; nucleotides outside the gene matches: 2. DNA for the CDR3: TGTGCCAGCAGGGGACAGGTTAACACTGAAGCTTTCTTT. Amino acid sequence: CASRGQVNTEAFF.

This chain connects TRBV6-5 to TRBJ2-1; 10 nucleotides match TRBD1. The V and J ends lost 3 bases and 3 bases, in that order; junction bases with no gene match: 5. Germline V CDR1 and CDR2: MNHEY, SVGAGI. CDR3 length: 16 amino acids. DNA of the CDR3: TGTGCCAGCAGTTATAACCGGGACAGGGGCTACAATGAGCAGTTCTTC. It encodes CASSYNRDRGYNEQFF.

The chain is built from TRBV11-2 and TRBJ2-1; 7 nucleotides align to TRBD2. J lost 8 bases, V lost 5 bases, and 3 bases had no gene match. Germline CDR1 SGHAT, CDR2 FQNNGV. The CDR3 spans 12 residues. The CDR3, as DNA: TGTGCCAGCAGCCTAGGACTAGATGAGCAGTTCTTC. It encodes CASSLGLDEQFF.

This clone occurred once. The chain uses TRBV10-3 and TRBJ2-7; 9 nucleotides line up with TRBD1. The CDR3 extends over 15 amino acids. The ends lost 2 bases at V and 2 bases at J; junction bases unmatched: 4. Per germline, CDR1 ENHRY and CDR2 SYGVKD. CDR3 protein: CAISENRGPPYEQYF. CDR3 sequence (DNA): TGTGCCATCAGTGAGAACAGGGGGCCCCCCTACGAGCAGTACTTC.

About this clone: This sample includes further DNA sequences coding for the same CDR3. The V gene is TRBV5-6, the J gene TRBJ1-2, with 8 bases aligning to TRBD1. Losses at the gene ends were 9 bases for V and 4 bases for J; bases not matched to a gene: 8. This CDR3 spans 13 amino acids. Per the germline V gene, CDR1 is SGHDT and CDR2 is YYEEEE. The CDR3 coding sequence is TGTGCCACCGGGACAGGAGTCCTCTATGGCTACACCTTC. It translates to CATGTGVLYGYTF.

This chain links TRBV5-5 with TRBJ1-5; D remains unclear. Looked up from germline, CDR1 is SGHKS and CDR2 is YYEKEE (reference sequence). CDR3 length: 14 residues. The V and J ends lost 4 bases and 0 bases respectively, with 8 bases between them. CDR3 in amino acids: CASSPGYSNQPQHF. The CDR3 DNA sequence: TGTGCCAGCAGCCCGGGTTATAGCAATCAGCCCCAGCATTTT.

The V call is TRBV11-2, the J call TRBJ2-7; TRBD1 might be the D (6 bases). Germline V gives CDR1 SGHAT, CDR2 FQNNGV. The CDR3 is 16 residues long. With 4 bases removed from V and 0 bases from J, the gap between germline ends came to 16 bases. The chain's CDR3 is CASSSRTGTPSYEQYF. The CDR3, as DNA: TGTGCCAGCAGCTCGAGGACCGGGACACCCTCCTACGAGCAGTACTTC.

The chain employs TRBV7-9 and TRBJ2-7; weak D call: TRBD2 (7 bases). Germline loops: CDR1 SEHNR, CDR2 FQNEAQ (reference sequence). The CDR3 spans 17 residues. Trimming took off 2 bases at V and 4 bases at J, with 21 bases between the two ends. CDR3 sequence (DNA): TGTGCCAGCAGCTTATCCCCCGCTCCCCGGGGGGCTTACGAGCAGTACTTC. Its translation: CASSLSPAPRGAYEQYF.

This clone has just a few counts. The chain carries TRBV7-8 and TRBJ2-7, with D perhaps TRBD2 (5 bases). Trimming left V 5 bases short and J 1 base short, with 9 bases between. CDR1 SGHVS and CDR2 FQNEAQ come from the germline V gene. The CDR3 consists of 13 residues. CDR3 nucleotide sequence: TGTGCCAGCAGCCCCCCGGGATCCTACGAGCAGTACTTC. Translating gives CASSPPGSYEQYF.

The chain has TRBV9 and TRBJ2-1; 10 nucleotides match TRBD2. J gave up 12 bases and V 4 bases, and 16 bases lay outside the gene matches. Germline V lookup: CDR1 SGDLS, CDR2 YYNGEE. The CDR3 extends over 16 amino acids. In DNA, the CDR3 is TGTGCCAGCAGCCCCGGGGGAGCGGGGGGGTTTATAGTGCAGTTCTTC. It yields the protein CASSPGGAGGFIVQFF.

Judged by abundance, this clone is large (0.1 to 1%). The chain uses TRBV30 and TRBJ1-3, with D unresolved. V gave up 0 bases and J gave up 0 bases, with 9 bases separating them. The CDR3 covers 15 residues. CDR1 is GTSNPN, CDR2 SVGIG, per germline (reference sequence). For the CDR3, the DNA is TGTGCCTGGAGTGTAGGGATCAGCTCTGGAAACACCATATATTTT. This gives the protein CAWSVGISSGNTIYF.

CDR3 in DNA: TGTGCCAGCAGTTACTCGGCAGGGGGATATTATGGCTACACCTTC. It is translated as CASSYSAGGYYGYTF. The rearrangement links TRBV6-5 to TRBJ1-2; 7 bases fit TRBD1. The junction had 6 bases not matched to a gene; V was cut back by 0 bases and J by 5 bases. This CDR3 comprises 15 residues. Germline V gene data show CDR1 as MNHEY and CDR2 as SVGAGI.

The chain combines TRBV2 with TRBJ2-1; 9 nucleotides line up with TRBD2. Looked up from germline, CDR1 is SNHLY and CDR2 is FYNNEI. The CDR3 consists of 15 residues. V was pared by 5 bases and J by 4 bases, with 6 bases of the junction left unmatched. The CDR3 loop is CASSKSSGGYNEQFF. Here the CDR3 DNA reads TGTGCCAGCAGTAAAAGTAGCGGGGGTTACAATGAGCAGTTCTTC. The full variable domain, its missing parts supplied by reference TRBV2 and TRBJ2-1, is EPEVTQTPSHQVTQMGQEVILRCVPISNHLYFYWYRQILGQKVEFLVSFYNNEISEKSEIFDDQFSVERPDGSNFTLKIRSTKLEDSAMYFCASSKSSGGYNEQFFGPGTRLTVL.

The genes are TRBV5-6 and TRBJ2-3; TRBD1 might be the D (7 bases). CDR3 size: 16 residues. Germline CDR1 reads SGHDT; CDR2 reads YYEEEE. V was cut by 0 bases and J by 3 bases, with 14 bases left in between. The DNA of the CDR3 is TGTGCCAGCAGCTTGGTTTGGACAGGAGGGACAGATACGCAGTATTTT. It codes for CASSLVWTGGTDTQYF.

The rearrangement links TRBV5-5 to TRBJ2-7; weak D call: TRBD1 (6 bases). The V gene's germline CDR1 is SGHKS and CDR2 YYEKEE (reference sequence). The length of the CDR3 is 15 residues. V lost 0 bases and J lost 2, with 12 bases in between. The CDR3 protein is CASSLVVQGPYEQYF. For the CDR3, the DNA is TGTGCCAGCAGCTTGGTCGTACAGGGTCCCTACGAGCAGTACTTC.

The chain uses TRBV9 and TRBJ2-7; D is possibly TRBD1 (5 bases). CDR1 is SGDLS, CDR2 YYNGEE, per germline. The CDR3 totals 14 residues. V was pared by 3 bases and J by 2 bases, with 12 bases between. The CDR3 sequence is CASSATGDPYEQYF. The CDR3 DNA reads as TGTGCCAGCAGCGCAACAGGTGACCCCTACGAGCAGTACTTC. The complete variable domain, with remaining parts taken from reference TRBV9 and TRBJ2-7, reads DSGVTQTPKHLITATGQRVTLRCSPRSGDLSVYWYQQSLDQGLQFLIQYYNGEERAKGNILERFSAQQFPDLHSELNLSSLELGDSALYFCASSATGDPYEQYFGPGTRLTVT.

This chain links TRBV6-5 with TRBJ2-6; no definite D call. This CDR3 is 14 amino acids long. Germline V lookup: CDR1 MNHEY, CDR2 SVGAGI. Trimming cost V 4 bases and J 0 bases, with 4 bases left between them. The CDR3 loop is CASSWDSGANVLTF. CDR3 DNA sequence: TGTGCCAGCAGTTGGGACTCTGGGGCCAACGTCCTGACTTTC.

This chain links TRBV9 with TRBJ1-5; no clear D gene. The CDR3 covers 8 residues. V lost 4 bases and J 13 bases, leaving 3 bases between the germline ends. CDR1 SGDLS and CDR2 YYNGEE come from the germline V gene. The CDR3, as DNA: TGTGCCAGCAGCCCTCAGCATTTT. Translated, it gives CASSPQHF.

The CDR3 loop is CASSVAANPETQYF. The CDR3 DNA follows: TGTGCCAGCAGCGTAGCCGCCAACCCAGAGACCCAGTACTTC. The chain is built from TRBV9 and TRBJ2-5; the D is unclear. The length of the CDR3 is 14 residues. Germline V lookup: CDR1 SGDLS, CDR2 YYNGEE. Trimming stripped 0 bases from V and 4 bases from J, with 10 bases between. Based on the CDR3 plus reference TRBV9 and TRBJ2-5, the full variable domain is DSGVTQTPKHLITATGQRVTLRCSPRSGDLSVYWYQQSLDQGLQFLIQYYNGEERAKGNILERFSAQQFPDLHSELNLSSLELGDSALYFCASSVAANPETQYFGPGTRLLVL.

The V gene is TRBV9, the J gene TRBJ2-3, with 9 bases that match TRBD2. Germline V gives CDR1 SGDLS, CDR2 YYNGEE. Trimming took 4 bases from V and 4 from J; bases not matched to a gene: 10. The CDR3 runs 16 residues. This CDR3 is CASSFLNSGSADTQYF. The CDR3 nucleotides are TGTGCCAGCAGCTTCCTAAATAGCGGGAGTGCAGATACGCAGTATTTT.

In this sample, this clone turned up a few times. The rearrangement uses TRBV6-6 and TRBJ1-1; D ambiguous. The germline V gene encodes CDR1 MNHNY and CDR2 SVGAGI (reference sequence). This CDR3 contains 13 residues. Trimming stripped 2 bases from V and 4 bases from J, with 8 bases between. The CDR3 spells CASSYPSGTEAFF. The CDR3 nucleotides are TGTGCCAGCAGTTACCCGAGTGGCACTGAAGCTTTCTTT.

The chain has TRBV19 and TRBJ2-1; 10 bases align to TRBD2. This CDR3 is 13 amino acids long. V trimming: 6 bases; J trimming: 15 bases; junction bases outside the gene matches: 11. Germline-derived CDR1 and CDR2 are LNHDA and SQIVND (reference sequence). The CDR3 spells CASRPGLASPGFF. In DNA, the CDR3 is TGTGCCAGTAGGCCGGGACTAGCGTCCCCGGGGTTCTTC.

The rearrangement links TRBV14 to TRBJ2-3, with TRBD2 matching over 9 bases. V shed 4 bases and J 4 bases; nucleotides not matched to a gene: 6. The germline V gene encodes CDR1 SGHDN and CDR2 FVKESK. This CDR3 contains 15 residues. The DNA of the CDR3 is TGTGCCAGCAGCCCCGCGGGAGGGGGCCCAGATACGCAGTATTTT. Translation: CASSPAGGGPDTQYF.

This sequence joins TRBV7-9 and TRBJ2-6, with 10 positions matching TRBD1. The germline V gene has CDR1 SEHNR and CDR2 FQNEAQ (reference sequence). J lost 0 bases, V lost 4 bases, and 6 bases had no gene match. The CDR3 extends over 18 amino acids. CDR3 region: CASSSRTGGRSGANVLTF. CDR3 DNA: TGTGCCAGCAGCTCCAGGACAGGGGGGCGCTCTGGGGCCAACGTCCTGACTTTC.

The chain uses TRBV5-4 and TRBJ2-5; TRBD1 matches 9 bases. The V and J ends lost 6 bases and 2 bases, in that order; junction bases with no gene match: 8. CDR3 length: 15 residues. Germline CDR1 reads SGHNT; CDR2 reads YYREEE (reference sequence). CDR3 sequence: CASILRGTGQETQYF. The CDR3 DNA is TGTGCCAGCATCCTTAGGGGGACAGGGCAAGAGACCCAGTACTTC. Complete variable domain (other parts from reference TRBV5-4 and TRBJ2-5): ETGVTQSPTHLIKTRGQQVTLRCSSQSGHNTVSWYQQALGQGPQFIFQYYREEENGRGNFPPRFSGLQFPNYSSELNVNALELDDSALYLCASILRGTGQETQYFGPGTRLLVL.

The CDR3, as DNA: TGTGCCAGCAGTTTGACAGGGGGCGCGAACACTGAAGCTTTCTTT. Amino acid sequence: CASSLTGGANTEAFF. The chain carries TRBV27 and TRBJ1-1; 10 bases agree with TRBD1. CDR3 length: 15 residues. With 3 bases clipped from V and 1 base from J, the junction kept 2 bases outside the gene matches. CDR1 is MNHEY and CDR2 is SMNVEV in the germline V gene (reference sequence).

The gene calls are TRBV28 and TRBJ2-3; 7 bases are a match to TRBD2. The ends lost 6 bases at V and 4 bases at J; junction bases unmatched: 19. This CDR3 spans 18 amino acids. The V gene's germline CDR1 is MDHEN and CDR2 SYDVKM. CDR3 sequence: CASSPTLLAALSSDTQYF. As DNA, the CDR3 is TGTGCCAGCAGCCCAACCCTTCTAGCGGCCCTGAGTTCAGATACGCAGTATTTT. The full variable domain, its missing parts supplied by reference TRBV28 and TRBJ2-3, is DVKVTQSSRYLVKRTGEKVFLECVQDMDHENMFWYRQDPGLGLRLIYFSYDVKMKEKGDIPEGYSVSREKKERFSLILESASTNQTSMYLCASSPTLLAALSSDTQYFGPGTRLTVL.

This chain connects TRBV9 to TRBJ2-1; D gene unclear. Looked up from germline, CDR1 is SGDLS and CDR2 is YYNGEE. The length of the CDR3 is 13 residues. Trimming shortened V by 4 bases and J by 6 bases, and 11 bases separated the two germline ends. CDR3 residues: CASSPRPGNEQFF. In nucleotides, the CDR3 is TGTGCCAGCAGCCCGCGACCGGGCAATGAGCAGTTCTTC.

V gene TRBV7-9 combines with J gene TRBJ1-3; tentatively, D is TRBD1 (5 bases). V dropped 1 base and J dropped 4 bases, with 11 bases sitting between them. This CDR3 is built from 15 residues. The germline V gene has CDR1 SEHNR and CDR2 FQNEAQ (reference sequence). For the CDR3, the DNA is TGTGCCAGCAGCTTAGAGATGGGACGAGGAAACACCATATATTTT. Its translation is CASSLEMGRGNTIYF.

This chain joins TRBV7-8 and TRBJ2-1; D remains unclear. This CDR3 region has 15 residues. V was shortened by 2 bases and J by 0 bases, with 8 bases between the two germline ends. The V gene's germline CDR1 is SGHVS and CDR2 FQNEAQ. The CDR3 bases are TGTGCCAGCAGCTTAATCGGCAGCTCCTACAATGAGCAGTTCTTC. Amino acid sequence: CASSLIGSSYNEQFF.